These T cell receptor beta chains were read from a single sample in a study of blood T cell repertoires in COVID-19. Using immunoSEQ multiplex PCR, the repertoire was profiled, and TCRdb retains in-frame clones only, with some absent. In the table there are fewer than 250,000 clones, about nine tenths of which are singletons. Source material: peripheral blood. The receptors originated from a man between 25 and 39 years old with COVID-19, enrolled during active disease. Both conserved end residues are part of each CDR3. The D gene is left open where the match is weak. Clone sizes are given selectively: once, few, many, or a class where the clone is expanded.

j_call: TRBJ2-5
clone_size: NA
d_call: NA
v_call: TRBV4-1
cdr3_nt: TGCGCCAGCTCACCCTTGGGGCTAGAGACCCAGTACTTC
cdr3_aa: CASSPLGLETQYF

j_call: TRBJ2-7
clone_size: few
d_call: NA
v_call: TRBV10-1
cdr3_nt: TGCGCCAGCAGTGCCTTAGTAGCGCGCTACGAGCAGTACTTC
cdr3_aa: CASSALVARYEQYF

j_call: TRBJ1-6
clone_size: NA
d_call: NA
v_call: TRBV6-1
cdr3_nt: TGTGCCAGCAGTGAAGTAAGACAGCCTAATTCACCCCTCCACTTT
cdr3_aa: CASSEVRQPNSPLHF

j_call: TRBJ2-7
clone_size: NA
d_call: TRBD1
v_call: TRBV28
cdr3_nt: TGTGCCAGCAGTTTACTACAGGGGATATACGAGCAGTACTTC
cdr3_aa: CASSLLQGIYEQYF

j_call: TRBJ2-7
clone_size: NA
d_call: TRBD2
v_call: TRBV5-1
cdr3_nt: TGCGCCAGCAGCTTGAGCGGGGGCGTGTATCGGGAGCAGTACTTC
cdr3_aa: CASSLSGGVYREQYF

j_call: TRBJ2-2
clone_size: NA
d_call: NA
v_call: TRBV18
cdr3_nt: TGTGCCAGCTCACAGTCCGGCACCGGGGAGCTGTTTTTT
cdr3_aa: CASSQSGTGELFF

j_call: TRBJ1-3
clone_size: NA
d_call: NA
v_call: TRBV6-5
cdr3_nt: TGTGCCAGCAGTTTCTCCGGGGGTTCTGGAAACACCATATATTTT
cdr3_aa: CASSFSGGSGNTIYF

j_call: TRBJ2-7
clone_size: NA
d_call: TRBD2
v_call: TRBV27
cdr3_nt: TGTGCCAGCAGTGGACGTGGGACTAGCAGAAATCGAGCCCCCTACGAGCAGTACTTC
cdr3_aa: CASSGRGTSRNRAPYEQYF

j_call: TRBJ2-1
clone_size: few
d_call: TRBD1
v_call: TRBV5-1
cdr3_nt: TGCGCCAGCAGCTTTTCCACAGGGGGGACATACAATGAGCAGTTCTTC
cdr3_aa: CASSFSTGGTYNEQFF

j_call: TRBJ2-7
clone_size: NA
d_call: NA
v_call: TRBV19
cdr3_nt: TGTGCCAGTAGTGACAGATCCTACGAGCAGTACTTC
cdr3_aa: CASSDRSYEQYF

j_call: TRBJ2-1
clone_size: NA
d_call: NA
v_call: TRBV11-3
cdr3_nt: TGTGCCAGCAGCTTAAACGAGCAGACTCAGGGGTTCTTC
cdr3_aa: CASSLNEQTQGFF

j_call: TRBJ2-5
clone_size: NA
d_call: TRBD2
v_call: TRBV12-3/TRBV12-4
cdr3_nt: TGTGCCAGCAGTTTACCAGCGGGGGGGACCCAGTACTTC
cdr3_aa: CASSLPAGGTQYF

j_call: TRBJ1-1
clone_size: NA
d_call: NA
v_call: TRBV7-2
cdr3_nt: TGTGCCAGCAGCATACACAGGGAGTTGAACACTGAAGCTTTCTTT
cdr3_aa: CASSIHRELNTEAFF

j_call: TRBJ1-4
clone_size: NA
d_call: TRBD1
v_call: TRBV19
cdr3_nt: TGTGCCAGTCAAACCGGGACAGGGGATGAAAAACTGTTTTTT
cdr3_aa: CASQTGTGDEKLFF

j_call: TRBJ2-3
clone_size: NA
d_call: TRBD2
v_call: TRBV5-1
cdr3_nt: TGCGCCAGCAGCTTGGCTAGCGGGGGAACAGATACGCAGTATTTT
cdr3_aa: CASSLASGGTDTQYF

j_call: TRBJ2-7
clone_size: NA
d_call: NA
v_call: TRBV4-3
cdr3_nt: TGCGCCAGCAGCCAAGTTAATCTAGCGACCTACGAGCAGTACTTC
cdr3_aa: CASSQVNLATYEQYF

j_call: TRBJ1-6
clone_size: NA
d_call: TRBD1
v_call: TRBV27
cdr3_nt: TGTGCCAGCAGTGTCGGGACAGACTATAATTCACCCCTCCACTTT
cdr3_aa: CASSVGTDYNSPLHF

j_call: TRBJ2-2
clone_size: NA
d_call: NA
v_call: TRBV19
cdr3_nt: TGTGCCAGTAGAGAGGGAAATATGAACACCGGGGAGCTGTTTTTT
cdr3_aa: CASREGNMNTGELFF

j_call: TRBJ1-1
clone_size: few
d_call: NA
v_call: TRBV23-1
cdr3_nt: TGCGCCAGCAGTCAGTGGGACTCTCCCGGGGGGAACACTGAAGCTTTCTTT
cdr3_aa: CASSQWDSPGGNTEAFF

j_call: TRBJ1-5
clone_size: NA
d_call: NA
v_call: TRBV5-1
cdr3_nt: TGCGCCAGCAGAGAGGGCAATAGCAATCAGCCCCAGCATTTT
cdr3_aa: CASREGNSNQPQHF

j_call: TRBJ1-5
clone_size: NA
d_call: TRBD1
v_call: TRBV6-5
cdr3_nt: TGTGCCAGCAGGAACCTAGACAGGGGCAATCAGCCCCAGCATTTT
cdr3_aa: CASRNLDRGNQPQHF

j_call: TRBJ1-2
clone_size: NA
d_call: NA
v_call: TRBV14
cdr3_nt: TGTGCCAGCAGCCATTTCAGGGACTATGGCTACACCTTC
cdr3_aa: CASSHFRDYGYTF

j_call: TRBJ2-1
clone_size: NA
d_call: NA
v_call: TRBV24-1
cdr3_nt: TGTGCCACCAGTGATAGCGGATCCTCCTACAATGAGCAGTTCTTC
cdr3_aa: CATSDSGSSYNEQFF

j_call: TRBJ1-6
clone_size: NA
d_call: TRBD1
v_call: TRBV2
cdr3_nt: TGTGCCAGCACCTTGGGACAGGGGAACTCACCCCTCCACTTT
cdr3_aa: CASTLGQGNSPLHF

j_call: TRBJ2-7
clone_size: NA
d_call: TRBD2
v_call: TRBV10-2
cdr3_nt: TGCGCCAGCAGGACTAGCGGGAGGCCCAAGGTCTACGAGCAGTACTTC
cdr3_aa: CASRTSGRPKVYEQYF

j_call: TRBJ1-5
clone_size: once
d_call: NA
v_call: TRBV27
cdr3_nt: TGTGCCAGCAGTCCCGGACAGCGCCGCCAAAATCAGCCCCAGCATTTT
cdr3_aa: CASSPGQRRQNQPQHF

j_call: TRBJ1-4
clone_size: NA
d_call: NA
v_call: TRBV6-5
cdr3_nt: TGTGCCAGCAGCCCCGGCACGCGGGGTAATGAAAAACTGTTTTTT
cdr3_aa: CASSPGTRGNEKLFF

j_call: TRBJ2-7
clone_size: NA
d_call: TRBD1
v_call: TRBV2
cdr3_nt: TGTGCCAGCAGTGTTAGACAGGGGCGATCAACCCCCTACGAGCAGTACTTC
cdr3_aa: CASSVRQGRSTPYEQYF

j_call: TRBJ1-2
clone_size: NA
d_call: NA
v_call: TRBV6-2/TRBV6-3
cdr3_nt: TGTGCCAGCAGCCTAAAAACGGGATCCTACAACTATGGCTACACCTTC
cdr3_aa: CASSLKTGSYNYGYTF

j_call: TRBJ1-3
clone_size: once
d_call: NA
v_call: TRBV18
cdr3_nt: TGTGCCAGTGCCCCAGGTTCCCGCTCTGGAAACACCATATATTTT
cdr3_aa: CASAPGSRSGNTIYF

j_call: TRBJ2-7
clone_size: NA
d_call: NA
v_call: TRBV5-1
cdr3_nt: TGCGCCAGCAATGGAGAAGGGGGTCACGACGAGCAGTACTTC
cdr3_aa: CASNGEGGHDEQYF

j_call: TRBJ2-1
clone_size: NA
d_call: NA
v_call: TRBV6-1
cdr3_nt: TGTGCCAGCAGTGAAGTCCCGAGTTCTGAGCAGTTCTTC
cdr3_aa: CASSEVPSSEQFF

j_call: TRBJ2-7
clone_size: once
d_call: NA
v_call: TRBV3-1/TRBV3-2
cdr3_nt: TGTGCCAGCAGCTCCTCCCCAGGGAACAACGAGCAGTACTTC
cdr3_aa: CASSSSPGNNEQYF

j_call: TRBJ2-1
clone_size: NA
d_call: NA
v_call: TRBV18
cdr3_nt: TGTGCCAGCTCACCACCTAGTTTCGATGAGCAGTTCTTC
cdr3_aa: CASSPPSFDEQFF

j_call: TRBJ2-3
clone_size: NA
d_call: TRBD2
v_call: TRBV11-2
cdr3_nt: TGTGCCAGCAGCGCGGCGGGGGTTATGTATTTT
cdr3_aa: CASSAAGVMYF

j_call: TRBJ1-4
clone_size: NA
d_call: TRBD1
v_call: TRBV24-1
cdr3_nt: TGTGCCACCAGCCTGGGACAGGCTAATGAAAAACTGTTTTTT
cdr3_aa: CATSLGQANEKLFF

j_call: TRBJ1-2
clone_size: NA
d_call: TRBD1
v_call: TRBV4-3
cdr3_nt: TGCGCCAGCAGCCAAGAGGCCGGGACAGTATATGGCTACACCTTC
cdr3_aa: CASSQEAGTVYGYTF

j_call: TRBJ2-7
clone_size: NA
d_call: NA
v_call: TRBV30
cdr3_nt: TGTGCCTGGCTTCCTACCGGGTCCTTAGGCGAGCAGTACTTC
cdr3_aa: CAWLPTGSLGEQYF

j_call: TRBJ2-1
clone_size: NA
d_call: NA
v_call: TRBV5-4
cdr3_nt: TGTGCCAGCAGCTCGGTTAGCTCCTACAATGAGCAGTTCTTC
cdr3_aa: CASSSVSSYNEQFF

j_call: TRBJ1-3
clone_size: NA
d_call: NA
v_call: TRBV4-3
cdr3_nt: TGCGCCAGCAGCCCTCGGGATGGAAACACCATATATTTT
cdr3_aa: CASSPRDGNTIYF